This T cell receptor (beta chain) was observed in a study of blood T cell repertoires in COVID-19. Seattle participants joined during active infection and were tracked over time. Assay used: immunoSEQ multiplex PCR; TCRdb lists only in-frame clones, some missing. The sample yields some 270,000 clones, 90% seen once. The trim removed 3 bases at V and 7 bases at J, leaving 4 bases unmatched. This CDR3 has 13 amino acids. Sequences were obtained from peripheral blood. This TCR came from a woman in her fifties or sixties with COVID-19, enrolled during active disease. The rearrangement links TRBV12-3 or TRBV12-4 to TRBJ1-2; TRBD1 matches at 8 bases. CDR3 protein: CASSLQGARGYTF. The CDR3 DNA reads as TGTGCCAGCAGTTTGCAGGGGGCGCGTGGCTACACCTTC.